This T cell receptor (beta chain) was captured by sequencing in a study of tumor-infiltrating T cells and Merkel cell polyomavirus. Whole-study context: The T cells studied were CD8+ and recognized the Merkel cell polyomavirus KLL epitope. Patients were followed a median of roughly three years, range 1.1 to 6.0.

Every patient's tumor was robustly positive for Merkel cell polyomavirus Large T antigen on immunohistochemistry. The trim removed 4 bases at V and 2 bases at J, leaving 12 bases unmatched. This CDR3 is 17 amino acids long. Method: immunoSEQ multiplex PCR; TCRdb's copy keeps in-frame clones and lacks some. The table records more than 20,000 clones, nearly 90% of them present only once. The receptor was isolated from a man aged 50 or older with Merkel cell carcinoma. Sequencing was performed on lymph node tissue. The chain uses TRBV5-3 and TRBJ2-7, with 10 bases matching TRBD1. TRBV5-3 carries the ORF label, with uncertain function. CDR3 sequence: CARSEPNRTGGAYEQYF. DNA for the CDR3: TGTGCCAGAAGCGAACCGAACAGGACAGGGGGGGCCTACGAGCAGTACTTC.